This T cell receptor beta chain appears in the sequencing data of a study of identical twins. Broader study findings: Monozygotic twins shared more out-of-frame TCR alpha than recombination models predicted. Within cord blood, abundant beta clonotypes carried fewer insertions, but memory repertoires showed no such trend. Out-of-frame alpha sequences shared by twins showed excess low generation probability.

TCRdb processed the 5' RACE reads anew with MiXCR; each CDR3 protein has one entry. The table records roughly 470,000 distinct CDR3 sequences, approximately 15% of them present only once. Per the germline V gene, CDR1 is MGHDK and CDR2 is SYGVNS. V shed 3 bases, J shed 7 bases, and the junction held 5 bases outside the gene matches. The CDR3 sequence is 13 residues long. This clonotype has just a few counts. Its matching antigen is unknown. The data were also submitted as part of a second study, on yellow fever vaccine responses in identical twins.

This receptor was obtained from a young woman in good health. The V and J genes are TRBV25-1 and TRBJ1-1, with 7 nucleotides matching TRBD1. Specimen: CD4+ T cells sorted from blood. For the CDR3, the DNA is TGTGCCAGCAGTGACAGACAGGGTAGTGAAGCTTTCTTT. Residues: CASSDRQGSEAFF. Full variable domain (outside the CDR3, taken from reference TRBV25-1 and TRBJ1-1): EADIYQTPRYLVIGTGKKITLECSQTMGHDKMYWYQQDPGMELHLIHYSYGVNSTEKGDLSSESTVSRIRTEHFPLTLESARPSHTSQYLCASSDRQGSEAFFGQGTRLTVV.